Described below is a single TCR beta chain sequence and its context. Its specificity is not known. This entry is derived from a study of cytomegalovirus exposure and HLA in healthy donors. Overall study context: Of over 300 genotyped donors, around 84% clustered with self-reported Caucasian donors. Study observations and caveats: In vitro checks showed that three CMV-associated chains really do target CMV antigens. A later analysis showed that HLA-associated TCR beta chains had undergone more clonal expansion than equally common others. Many donors carried some public TCRs, although rarity characterized most TCR sequences.

It was with 60 Vbeta and 13 Jbeta primers that the PCR ran. Data came from immunoSEQ multiplex PCR; TCRdb stores just in-frame clones and leaves some out. The sample has 180,000 or so clones; just under 80% are singletons. CDR1 is LGHNA and CDR2 is YNFKEQ in the germline V gene. Trimming took 3 bases from V and 8 from J, leaving 5 bases between them. The CDR3 covers 12 residues. This receptor was taken from a woman in her twenties or thirties in good health and CMV-seronegative. The gene calls are TRBV4-2 and TRBJ1-6; D gene unclear. The sequenced sample was PBMCs. Written as DNA, the CDR3 is TGTGCCAGCAGCCATGAGGATTCACCCCTCCACTTT. Its translation: CASSHEDSPLHF.